Presented here are 2 T cell receptor beta chains from one specimen sequenced in a study of blood T cell repertoires in COVID-19. Profiling relied on immunoSEQ multiplex PCR, and the TCRdb table lists in-frame clones only, not all of them. The table includes tens of thousands of clones, 65% to 90% detected once. The sequencing input was peripheral blood. The origin of the receptors is a man older than 75 with acute or convalescent COVID-19.

This clone has just a few counts. This chain joins TRBV7-2 and TRBJ1-3; 12 bases are shared with TRBD1. This CDR3 is built from 14 residues. Germline lookup yields CDR1 SGHTA and CDR2 FQGNSA. Losses at the gene ends were 6 bases for V and 7 bases for J; bases not matched to a gene: 4. The CDR3 reads CASSRDRGLNTIYF. As DNA, the CDR3 is TGTGCCAGCAGTCGGGACAGGGGGCTTAACACCATATATTTT. Full variable domain (missing parts from reference TRBV7-2 and TRBJ1-3): GAGVSQSPSNKVTEKGKDVELRCDPISGHTALYWYRQSLGQGLEFLIYFQGNSAPDKSGLPSDRFSAERTGGSVSTLTIQRTQQEDSAVYLCASSRDRGLNTIYFGEGSWLTVV.

The CDR3 DNA reads as TGTGCCACCAGTGAGACCGGGACAACTAATGAAAAACTGTTTTTT. The encoded protein is CATSETGTTNEKLFF. The gene calls are TRBV24-1 and TRBJ1-4; D not certain. Deletions cut 4 bases from V and 0 bases from J, with 8 bases between. CDR1 and CDR2 (germline): KGHDR, SFDVKD. The CDR3 covers 15 residues.